This TCR beta chain was sequenced in a study of cytomegalovirus exposure and HLA in healthy donors. 60 Vbeta and 13 Jbeta primers were used in PCR. Per the study methods: Approximately 72 million unique TCR beta chains, some 10 million of them shared, were counted by a later analysis. Repertoires were generated with immunoSEQ multiplex PCR, while TCRdb's copy carries only in-frame clones and drops some. V and J calls plus clone size are reproduced from that table; the DNA served to infer D and trimming. The repertoire has about 110,000 clones, about 86% of them found once; the top ten carry roughly 2.2%. The sequenced sample consisted of PBMCs. This TCR was recovered from a woman in her twenties or thirties in good health and CMV-seronegative.

CDR3 protein: CASSPLRTGEQYF. The CDR3 coding sequence is TGTGCCAGCAGCCCCCTCCGGACGGGAGAGCAGTACTTC. The chain couples TRBV11-2 to TRBJ2-7, with D maybe TRBD2 (5 bases). The CDR3 runs 13 residues. Germline-derived CDR1 and CDR2 are SGHAT and FQNNGV. V lost 5 bases to trimming and J lost 7 bases, with 15 bases between them. Looking up the rest from reference TRBV11-2 and TRBJ2-7 gives the full variable domain: EAGVAQSPRYKIIEKRQSVAFWCNPISGHATLYWYQQILGQGPKLLIQFQNNGVVDDSQLPKDRFSAERLKGVDSTLKIQPAKLEDSAVYLCASSPLRTGEQYFGPGTRLTVT.